This paragraph covers one T cell receptor (beta chain) sequence. Antigen: not known. The V end lost 4 bases, the J end lost 0 bases, and 13 bases lay between the germline ends. This CDR3 has 16 amino acids. The V gene's germline CDR1 is SGHRS and CDR2 YFSETQ. This sample is part of a study of cytomegalovirus exposure and HLA in healthy donors. Study results and limitations: Most TCR beta V segments were productive about 90% or about 30% of the time in an earlier analysis. Researchers reported in a later analysis that common viral pathogens appeared linked to several top clusters. Associated with cytomegalovirus, according to the listing, were 170 or so TCR beta chains.

The PCR was carried out with 60 Vbeta primers and 13 Jbeta primers. How the authors handled the data: Approximately 86 million unique TCR beta chains, roughly 11 million shared, were counted in a later analysis. The protocol was immunoSEQ multiplex PCR, while the TCRdb copy is restricted to in-frame clones and leaves out a portion. V, J and clone size reflect that table, while D and trimming were determined from the DNA. The sample shows hundreds of thousands of clones, 70% to 80% of them seen only once. Sequencing was done on a sample of PBMCs. The chain employs TRBV5-1 and TRBJ2-2; the D gene is possibly TRBD1 (6 bases). The clonotype was recovered from a girl aged 2-9 years in good health and CMV-seronegative. Written as DNA, the CDR3 is TGCGCCAGCAGCGGGCGGACAGCCGCGAACACCGGGGAGCTGTTTTTT. Residues: CASSGRTAANTGELFF.